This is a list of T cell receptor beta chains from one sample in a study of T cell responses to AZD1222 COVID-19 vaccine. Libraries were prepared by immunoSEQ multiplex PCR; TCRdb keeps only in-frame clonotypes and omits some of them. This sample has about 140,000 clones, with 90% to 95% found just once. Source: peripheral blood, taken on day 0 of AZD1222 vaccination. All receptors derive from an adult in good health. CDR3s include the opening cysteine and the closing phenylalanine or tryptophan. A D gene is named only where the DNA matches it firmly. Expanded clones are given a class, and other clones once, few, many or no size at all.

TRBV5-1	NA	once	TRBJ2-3	TGCGCCAGCAGCTTGCGGCAGGGAAGCACAGATACGCAGTATTTT	CASSLRQGSTDTQYF
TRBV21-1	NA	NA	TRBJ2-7	TGTGCCAGCAGCAAATCCACACAGGCCAGGGCTGGGTCCTACGAGCAGTACTTC	CASSKSTQARAGSYEQYF
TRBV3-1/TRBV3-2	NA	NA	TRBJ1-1	TGTGCCAGCAGCCATTTTGGCATACCGGGCACTGAAGCTTTCTTT	CASSHFGIPGTEAFF
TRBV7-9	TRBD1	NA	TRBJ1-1	TGTGCCAGCAGCCCCGGCTGGGACGACAGGGGCAACACTGAAGCTTTCTTT	CASSPGWDDRGNTEAFF
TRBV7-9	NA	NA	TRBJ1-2	TGTGCCAGCAGCTTAGGAGGGACCGCCCTCGGCACCTTC	CASSLGGTALGTF
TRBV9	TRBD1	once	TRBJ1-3	TGTGCCAGCAGCGTGGAAGCGGGACAGGGGTATGGAAACACCATATATTTT	CASSVEAGQGYGNTIYF
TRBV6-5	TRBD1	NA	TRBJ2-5	TGTGCCAGCATCTTCAGGGGGCAAGAGACCCAGTACTTC	CASIFRGQETQYF
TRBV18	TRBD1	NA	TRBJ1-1	TGTGCCAGCTCACCAGAGGGACAGGGGGTCGGGAACACTGAAGCTTTCTTT	CASSPEGQGVGNTEAFF
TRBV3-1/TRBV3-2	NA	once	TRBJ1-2	TGTGCCAGCAGCCCGACCGGGGGGGCCGGCTATGGCTACACCTTC	CASSPTGGAGYGYTF
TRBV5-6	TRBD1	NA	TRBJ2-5	TGTGCCAGCAGCGGAAGACAGGGGGCTTGGGAGACCCAGTACTTC	CASSGRQGAWETQYF
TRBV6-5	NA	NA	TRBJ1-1	TGTGCCAGCAGAGCCCGGGTCGGGGGAACTGAAGCTTTCTTT	CASRARVGGTEAFF
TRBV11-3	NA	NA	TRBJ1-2	TGTGCCAGCAGCCCGTGCGGCTACACCTTC	CASSPCGYTF
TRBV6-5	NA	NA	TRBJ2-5	TGTGCCAGCAGTTACGGTACATTCGGGGAGACCCAGTACTTC	CASSYGTFGETQYF
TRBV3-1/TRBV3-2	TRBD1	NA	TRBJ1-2	TGTGCCAGCAGCCCTCGGGACAGCTATGGCTACACCTTC	CASSPRDSYGYTF
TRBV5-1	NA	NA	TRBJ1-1	TGCGCCAGCAGCTCAGATATGGACAGAAACCGAGCTTTCTTT	CASSSDMDRNRAFF
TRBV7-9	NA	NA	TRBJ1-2	TGTGCCAGCAGACTCCTGGTCAACTATGGCTACACCTTC	CASRLLVNYGYTF
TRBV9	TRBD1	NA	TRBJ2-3	TGTGCCAGCAGCGTCCCTCCGACAGGGTGGGGGACAGATACGCAGTATTTT	CASSVPPTGWGTDTQYF
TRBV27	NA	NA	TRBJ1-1	TGTGCCAGCAGTCCCTTAGGCAGGTCGAACACTGAAGCTTTCTTT	CASSPLGRSNTEAFF
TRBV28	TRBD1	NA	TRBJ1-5	TGTGCCAGCAGTCTCCCCTCCGGGACAGGGGGTCAGCCCCAGCATTTT	CASSLPSGTGGQPQHF